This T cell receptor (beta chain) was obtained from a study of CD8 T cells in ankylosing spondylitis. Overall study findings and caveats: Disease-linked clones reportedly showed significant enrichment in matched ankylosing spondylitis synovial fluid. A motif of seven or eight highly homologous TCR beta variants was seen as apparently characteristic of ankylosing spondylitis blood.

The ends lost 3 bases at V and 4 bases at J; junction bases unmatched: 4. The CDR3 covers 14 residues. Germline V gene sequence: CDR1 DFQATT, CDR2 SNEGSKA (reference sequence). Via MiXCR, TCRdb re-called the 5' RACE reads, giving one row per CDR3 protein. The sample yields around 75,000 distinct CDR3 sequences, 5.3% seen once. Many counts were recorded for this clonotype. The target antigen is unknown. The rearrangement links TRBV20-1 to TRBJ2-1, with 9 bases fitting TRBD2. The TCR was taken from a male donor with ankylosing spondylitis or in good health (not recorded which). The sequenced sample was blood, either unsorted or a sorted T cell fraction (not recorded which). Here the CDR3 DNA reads TGCAGTGCTAGGAGCGGGGGGCGTTACAATGAGCAGTTCTTC. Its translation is CSARSGGRYNEQFF.